The clone carrying this TCR beta chain is a singleton in its sample. Its matching antigen is unknown. Time point given: pretreatment peripheral blood. Locally advanced or metastatic urothelial carcinoma was present in patients. The assay was immunoSEQ multiplex PCR, and TCRdb's table has in-frame clones only and misses some. The sample records roughly 87,000 clones, roughly nine tenths being singletons. This sample is part of a study of PD-L1 blockade in urothelial cancer. Study summary: Males with urothelial cancer arising in the bladder constituted most of the 29 patients.

Germline values: CDR1 MNHEY, CDR2 SVGAGI. The CDR3 loop spans 14 amino acids. V was trimmed by 6 bases and J by 4 bases, leaving 15 bases between them. Study-level points and caveats: Below-median pretreatment blood TCR clonality predicted better survival. Patients with durable benefit had greater blood expansion of tumor-associated TCR clones 3 weeks into treatment.

The sequencing used PBMCs, collected around atezolizumab (anti-PD-L1) treatment. The chain combines TRBV6-5 with TRBJ1-2; the D gene is possibly TRBD1 (6 bases). The source of this sequence is a woman older than 75 with urothelial cancer. The chain's CDR3 is CASRPIQGFYGYTF. CDR3 nucleotides: TGTGCCAGCAGACCAATACAGGGCTTCTATGGCTACACCTTC.